The entry below gives a single T cell receptor beta chain sequence along with its context. Here immunoSEQ multiplex PCR was the method, and the copy in TCRdb shows in-frame clones only, minus some. This table holds over 150,000 clones, about 80% found once. The CDR3 contains 19 residues. Germline CDR1 and CDR2: LGHNA and YNFKEQ. Trimming shortened V by 0 bases and J by 0 bases, and 19 bases separated the two germline ends. This sample stems from a study of blood T cell repertoires in COVID-19. Across the study: The origin of the acute and convalescent COVID-19 samples was the United States, Italy and Spain.

Sequenced material: peripheral blood. The sequence was obtained from a human donor with acute or convalescent COVID-19. The donor label of this sample is uncertain. This rearrangement joins TRBV4-2 to TRBJ2-3; D is perhaps TRBD2 (5 bases). The CDR3 nucleotides read TGTGCCAGCAGCCAAGATCAGAGGGCAGGCCAATCTAGCACAGATACGCAGTATTTT. This sequence encodes CASSQDQRAGQSSTDTQYF.